This T cell receptor beta chain appears in the sequencing data of a study of T-cell reconstitution after alpha-beta-depleted transplantation in children (dated by TCRdb to 2016 to 2017). As for the study more broadly: The study quantitatively tracked T-cell immune reconstitution after TCRalphabeta/CD19-depleted allogeneic hematopoietic cell transplantation in children using TCR repertoire profiling.

The treatment or condition label here, explained by the study, means: allogeneic hematopoietic cell transplantation with graft depleted of TCRalphabeta T cells and CD19 B cells. Transplant recipients were children who received TCRalphabeta/CD19-depleted allogeneic hematopoietic cell grafts. Library creation used PCR. These reads were obtained on an Illumina HiSeq 2500. To normalize quantification of the TCRbeta repertoire, the TCR libraries were built with molecular barcoding that relied on unique molecular identifiers. Clones were called with MiXCR by TCRdb after fastp trimmed the public reads at Q25, and only in-frame beta chains were retained. Each entry is one CDR3 protein sequence, shown with its most common DNA and genes. Recorded for this sample are around 16,000 distinct CDR3 sequences; roughly 5.3% of them occurred a single time. The biggest ten clones account for 6.9% of the sample. This clonotype came up many times. This clone's antigen is unknown. Base qualities are missing; no much larger clone stands one base away.

CDR1 LGHNA and CDR2 YSLEER were looked up in the germline V gene. Here V drops 0 bases and J drops 4 bases, and the junction holds 3 bases not matched to any gene. Reading from cysteine to phenylalanine, the CDR3 counts 16 amino acids. This entry keeps only the CDR3 DNA: 48 bases, framed from base 1. Broader findings and caveats from the paper: About two months after transplant, the apparently early recovery of alphabetaT-cell counts reportedly depended on just several hundred clones that had expanded rapidly and came from non-depleted graft cells. The high TCRbeta diversity at day 60 in some patients was ascribed to recipient T cells and intrathymic progenitors that had survived conditioning. Over subsequent months, a decline in hyperexpanded clone frequencies was noted, and after one year, T-cell counts and TCRbeta diversity were mostly ascribed to newly produced T cells.

In this chain, TRBV4-3 is recombined with TRBJ2-6, and 7 bases in between align with TRBD1. This material consisted of PBMCs, taken before TCRalphabeta/CD19-depleted stem cell transplant. The receptor comes from a boy aged 5-17 years with acute lymphoblastic leukemia, due to receive a stem cell transplant. The CDR3 loop reads CASSQETGIGANVLTF. The base sequence is TGCGCCAGCAGCCAAGAGACAGGGATCGGGGCCAACGTCCTGACTTTC.